One and the same sample provided the 6 T cell receptor beta chains below, sequenced in a study of CD8 T cells in Susac syndrome (dated by TCRdb to between 2018 and 2020). Library prep was done by the immunoSEQ multiplex PCR assay. RNA was extracted with the RNeasy kit and roughly 0.45 to 1 ug was reverse transcribed using random hexamers. TCRdb trimmed the raw reads at Q25, called clones with MiXCR and kept productive beta chains. Rows with a matching CDR3 protein are joined into one entry that keeps the most common DNA and genes. The sample has 190,000 or so distinct CDR3 sequences on record, about 95% of them singletons. Roughly 0.088% of the sample is in the top ten clones. Sequenced input: CD4+ T cells from PBMCs. These receptors all stem from a human donor with multiple sclerosis.

V and J are TRBV12-3 or TRBV12-4 and TRBJ2-3; no firm D call. The CDR3 runs 12 residues. Trimming took 6 bases from V and 4 from J, leaving 8 bases between them. The CDR3: CASRRTADTQYF. The DNA for the CDR3 is TGTGCCAGCAGACGGACCGCAGATACGCAGTATTTT.

The chain employs TRBV12-3 or TRBV12-4 and TRBJ2-6; 7 nucleotides align to TRBD1. The CDR3 has 15 residues. V lost 6 bases, J lost 2 bases, and 4 bases stayed unmatched. CDR3 in amino acids: CASRGQIAGANVLTF. DNA for the CDR3: TGTGCCAGCAGGGGACAGATTGCTGGGGCCAACGTCCTGACTTTC.

As regards this clonotype: A read error may account for a junction end that differs from germline. The V and J genes are TRBV3-1 and TRBJ2-7, with TRBD1 as a possible D gene (6 bases). Germline V gene data show CDR1 as LGHDT and CDR2 as YNNKEL (reference sequence). The CDR3 has 12 amino acids. The CDR3 is CDSSHREYEQYF. The CDR3 nucleotides are TGTGACAGCAGCCACAGGGAATACGAGCAGTACTTC.

The genes are TRBV7-2 and TRBJ2-1, with 11 bases aligning to TRBD2. The CDR3 runs 15 residues. J was trimmed by 4 bases and V by 3 bases; bases with no gene match: 2. Germline V gene lookup returns CDR1 SGHTA and CDR2 FQGNSA. CDR3 in DNA: TGTGCCAGCAGCTTCCGGACTAGCGGGTACAATGAGCAGTTCTTC. Residues: CASSFRTSGYNEQFF.

The V and J genes are TRBV20-1 and TRBJ2-3, with D uncertain. The ends were cut back, 7 bases at V and 4 bases at J, with 12 bases in the middle. This CDR3 is 12 amino acids long. Germline V gene data show CDR1 as DFQATT and CDR2 as SNEGSKA (reference sequence). DNA for the CDR3: TGCAGTGGCTCGCCGCGAGCAGATACGCAGTATTTT. Its translation is CSGSPRADTQYF.

V gene TRBV7-2 combines with J gene TRBJ2-1, with D perhaps TRBD1 (6 bases). Deletions cut 5 bases from V and 15 bases from J, with 14 bases between. The CDR3 has 11 residues. CDR1 and CDR2 (germline): SGHTA, FQGNSA. The CDR3 coding sequence is TGTGCCAGCAGCCCAAACAGGGAACCGTTCTTC. Translated, it gives CASSPNREPFF.